Sequencing of this T cell receptor beta chain was carried out in a study of T cell responses to AZD1222 COVID-19 vaccine. For the study at large: Timing groups of about 4 and about 12 weeks for second doses were pooled.

Trimming took 6 bases from V and 6 from J, leaving 12 bases between them. This CDR3 has 12 residues. From germline, CDR1 is SQVTM and CDR2 ANQGSEA. Generated by immunoSEQ multiplex PCR, the TCRdb table keeps only in-frame clones and is missing some. The sample shows roughly 150,000 clones, less than 95% of them seen only once. Points on this clone: Antigen specificity is unknown.

Points from the study as a whole: Within unmutated variant regions lay the reported targets of nearly half of spike-specific TCRs.

This sequence originates from an adult in good health. This sample comprised peripheral blood, obtained on day 0 of AZD1222 vaccination. The rearrangement links TRBV29-1 to TRBJ2-1; D is uncertain. The CDR3 DNA follows: TGCAGCGTCCAAATTTCCCCCAATGAGCAGTTCTTC. This gives the protein CSVQISPNEQFF.